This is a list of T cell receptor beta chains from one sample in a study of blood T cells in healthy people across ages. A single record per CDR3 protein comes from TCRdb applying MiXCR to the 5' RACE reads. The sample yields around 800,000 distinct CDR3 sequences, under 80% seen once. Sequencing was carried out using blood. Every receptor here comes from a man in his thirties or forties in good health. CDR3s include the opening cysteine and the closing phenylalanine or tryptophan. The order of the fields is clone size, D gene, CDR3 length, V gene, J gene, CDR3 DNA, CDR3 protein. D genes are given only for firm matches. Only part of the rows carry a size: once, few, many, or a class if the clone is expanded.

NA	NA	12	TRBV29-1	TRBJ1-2	TGCAGCGTTGCTCGGGAGGGCTATGGCTACACCTTC	CSVAREGYGYTF
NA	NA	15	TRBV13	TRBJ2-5	TGTGCCAGCAGCTTAAATCCGAGCCCCCAAGAGACCCAGTACTTC	CASSLNPSPQETQYF
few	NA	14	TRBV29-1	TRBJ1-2	TGCAGCGCCGCAGGGGACTCGACATCCAATGGCTACACCTTC	CSAAGDSTSNGYTF
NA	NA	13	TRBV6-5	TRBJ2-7	TGTGCCAGCAGTTACTCTATGTTAGACGAGCAGTACTTC	CASSYSMLDEQYF
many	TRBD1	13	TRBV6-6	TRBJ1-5	TGTGCCAGCATCGACAGGGTAAATCAGCCCCAGCATTTT	CASIDRVNQPQHF
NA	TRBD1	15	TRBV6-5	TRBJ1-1	TGTGCCAGCAGTTCCCAGCTCAGGGGGCCCTCGGAAGCTTTCTTT	CASSSQLRGPSEAFF
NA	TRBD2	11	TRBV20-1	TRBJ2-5	TGCATGGCGGGGGGGAAAGAGACCCAGTACTTC	CMAGGKETQYF
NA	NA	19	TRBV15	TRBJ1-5	TGTGCCACCAGCACCCTTGGGGCGGACATAGCGGATAGCAATCAGCCCCAGCATTTT	CATSTLGADIADSNQPQHF
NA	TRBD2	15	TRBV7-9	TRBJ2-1	TGTGCCAGCAGCCGGACTAGCGGGGGGCCGAATGAGCAGTTCTTC	CASSRTSGGPNEQFF
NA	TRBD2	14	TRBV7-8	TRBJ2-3	TGTGCCAGCAGCCAACTAGCGGGGGGTAGTACGCAGTATTTT	CASSQLAGGSTQYF
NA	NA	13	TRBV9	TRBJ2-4	TGTGCCAGCAGCGTAGAGAGTCGGGCCATTCAGTACTTC	CASSVESRAIQYF
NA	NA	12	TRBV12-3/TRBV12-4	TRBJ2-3	TGTGCCAGCAGTTCGTCCTCAGTTACGCAGTATTTT	CASSSSSVTQYF
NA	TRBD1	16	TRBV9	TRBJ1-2	TGTGCCAGCAGCGGGAGGGGAGCTCCCAGGGGGCTCGGCTACACCTTC	CASSGRGAPRGLGYTF
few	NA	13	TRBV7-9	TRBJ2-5	TGTGCCAGCAGCCCCCGGAGGGGGGAGACCCAGTACTTC	CASSPRRGETQYF
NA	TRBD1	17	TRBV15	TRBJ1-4	TGTGCCACCTGCAGAGACATCGGGACAGGGGATGGTGAAAAACTGTTTTTT	CATCRDIGTGDGEKLFF
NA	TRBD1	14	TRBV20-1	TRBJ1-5	TGCAGTGCCGGGGGGGGGACAGGGGATCGGCCCCAGCATTTT	CSAGGGTGDRPQHF
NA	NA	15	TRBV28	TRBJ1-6	TGTGCCAGCAGTACTGCCGGGACAAAAAATTCACCCCTCCACTTT	CASSTAGTKNSPLHF
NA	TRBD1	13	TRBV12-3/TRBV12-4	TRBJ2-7	TGTGCCAGCAGAATTGACAGGGAAGGCGAGCAGTACTTC	CASRIDREGEQYF
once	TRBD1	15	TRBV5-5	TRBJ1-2	TGTGCCAGCAGCTACGGACAGGGAAGGGACTATGACTACACCTTC	CASSYGQGRDYDYTF
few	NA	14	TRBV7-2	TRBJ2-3	TGTGCCAGCAGCGGGCAGGGGATACGGGTTACGCAGTATTTT	CASSGQGIRVTQYF
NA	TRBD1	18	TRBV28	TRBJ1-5	TGTGCCAGCAGTCCCCGGGACAGGGTTCTATTGAGCAATCGGCCCCAGCATTTT	CASSPRDRVLLSNRPQHF
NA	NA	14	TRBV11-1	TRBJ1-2	TGTGCCAGCAGCTATTCCGGGGGAGAGTATGGCTACACCTTC	CASSYSGGEYGYTF
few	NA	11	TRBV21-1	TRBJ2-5	TGTGCCAGCAGCAAAGAGACAGTGCAGTACTTC	CASSKETVQYF
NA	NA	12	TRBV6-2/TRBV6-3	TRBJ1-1	TGTGCCAGCAGTTACGAGGCGCCCGAAGCTTTCTTT	CASSYEAPEAFF
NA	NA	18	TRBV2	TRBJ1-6	TGTGCCAGCAGTGTGAAACAGGCGGTAGTCTCCTATAATTCACCCCTCCACTTT	CASSVKQAVVSYNSPLHF
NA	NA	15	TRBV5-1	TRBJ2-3	TGCGCCAGCAGCGTCGTCACAGGGCTGACAGATACGCAGTATTTT	CASSVVTGLTDTQYF